The 3 T cell receptor beta chains below were found in one sample sequenced in a study of T cells after yellow fever vaccination (dated by TCRdb to the late 2010s). The library was obtained by 5' RACE. The instrument given in TCRdb is Illumina HiSeq 2500. TCRdb trimmed the raw reads at Q25, called clones with MiXCR and kept productive beta chains. Each record represents a unique CDR3 protein, reported with the most common genes and DNA among its rows. The sample contains just under 600,000 distinct CDR3 sequences, approximately 15% of them found a single time. The top ten clonotypes cover around an eighth of the sample. This specimen's treatment or condition label, interpreted: live attenuated yellow fever vaccine strain. This specimen consisted of PBMCs, obtained on the day of the yellow fever booster vaccination. The receptors stem from a man aged 30 to 39 who received the YFV17D yellow fever vaccine.

A single count supports this clonotype. The genes are TRBV19 and TRBJ2-7; the match to TRBD2 covers 12 bases. CDR1 LNHDA and CDR2 SQIVND come from the germline V gene (reference sequence). The CDR3 sequence is 17 residues long. The ends lost 5 bases at V and 5 bases at J; junction bases unmatched: 13. Here the CDR3 DNA reads TGTGCCAGTAGTCCCGCCAAGACTAGCGGGAGCTTCGACGAGCAGTACTTC. It is translated as CASSPAKTSGSFDEQYF.

There are many counts of this clonotype. The V and J genes are TRBV25-1 and TRBJ1-2; D remains ambiguous. CDR1 MGHDK and CDR2 SYGVNS come from the germline V gene. This CDR3 is built from 13 residues. V was shortened by 3 bases and J by 8 bases, with 13 bases between the two germline ends. CDR3 sequence: CASSDGGFYGYTF. CDR3 nucleotides: TGTGCCAGCAGTGACGGAGGGTTTTACGGCTACACCTTC.

This clonotype was seen ten or more times. CDR3 sequence (DNA): TGTGCCAGCTCACCACGGACCGGGGAGCTGTTTTTT. Translating it yields CASSPRTGELFF. The chain joins TRBV18 to TRBJ2-2; no reliable D call. This CDR3 contains 12 residues. V lost 1 base to trimming and J lost 5 bases, with 2 bases between them. Germline CDR1 KGHSH, CDR2 LQKENI.